This T cell receptor (beta chain) was captured in a study of T cell repertoires in cytomegalovirus infection. This clonotype has just a few counts. What it recognizes is unknown. TCRdb independently ran MiXCR on the reads; one entry per CDR3 protein. The sample carries about 920,000 distinct CDR3 sequences, around 30% recorded once. The source material was cultured CD8+ T cells from PBMCs, sampled from culture after CMV antigen stimulation. This receptor was obtained from a human donor in good health (CMV status not recorded). Some clones in this sample may be carry-over from other donors' samples.

The CDR3 bases are TGTGCCAGCAGTCCTATCGGGGAGAACTGGGACATTCAGTACTTC. It yields the protein CASSPIGENWDIQYF. This chain links TRBV28 with TRBJ2-4; D perhaps matches TRBD2 (5 bases). The V end was cut by 5 bases, the J end by 8 bases, with 19 bases between. The CDR3 extends over 15 amino acids. Germline CDR1 and CDR2: MDHEN and SYDVKM.